These 21 T cell receptor beta chains were all obtained from the same sample, sequenced in a study of control samples from healthy donors and cancer patients. TCRdb keeps only in-frame clones here, not all; method: immunoSEQ multiplex PCR. The sample has about 160,000 clones, about 95% seen once. The sequencing input was PBMCs. The origin of the receptors is a man in his 60s with colorectal cancer.

The gene calls are TRBV21-1 and TRBJ2-2; TRBD2 was called by the table and not checked on the DNA. TRBV21-1 represents a pseudogene. This CDR3 has 14 residues. The CDR3 region is CAPPGGSVTGELFF. CDR3 nucleotides: TGTGCCCCCCCGGGAGGGTCGGTCACCGGGGAGCTGTTTTTT.

This clone was seen just once. V and J are TRBV27 and TRBJ1-4, with 7 positions matching TRBD1. The CDR3 has 16 residues. Per the germline V gene, CDR1 is MNHEY and CDR2 is SMNVEV (reference sequence). V was clipped by 2 bases and J by 3 bases; unmatched bases: 6. CDR3 protein: CASSLNWGQSNEKLFF. The CDR3 DNA reads TGTGCCAGCAGTTTAAATTGGGGACAGTCTAATGAAAAACTGTTTTTT.

This sequence joins TRBV5-1 and TRBJ1-2, with a possible D match to TRBD1 (5 bases). The CDR3 contains 15 residues. V lost 0 bases, J lost 2 bases, and 11 bases lay in between. CDR1 and CDR2 (germline): SGHRS, YFSETQ. The CDR3 region has the DNA TGCGCCAGCAGCTTGGCCCCGGAGGGGAACTATGGCTACACCTTC. Its translation is CASSLAPEGNYGYTF.

The chain employs TRBV6-2 or TRBV6-3 and TRBJ2-1; D not resolved. The V end lost 8 bases, the J end lost 6 bases, and 20 bases lay between the germline ends. The CDR3 has 15 residues. CDR1 and CDR2 from the germline V gene are MNHEY and SVGEGT. The CDR3 nucleotides are TGTGCCAGCTGTTCGGGTGACTTCCTCCCCAATGAGCAGTTCTTC. This sequence encodes CASCSGDFLPNEQFF.

This chain links TRBV4-1 with TRBJ2-5; 7 bases align to TRBD2. Germline V gene sequence: CDR1 MGHRA, CDR2 YSYEKL. The CDR3 is made up of 17 amino acids. J was trimmed by 4 bases and V by 3 bases; bases with no gene match: 14. CDR3 sequence reads: CASSHPTGGGSRETQYF. The CDR3 nucleotides read TGCGCCAGCAGCCACCCTACGGGGGGAGGGTCACGAGAGACCCAGTACTTC.

The chain combines TRBV4-3 with TRBJ2-2, with D possibly called TRBD1 or TRBD2 (5 bases each). This CDR3 contains 16 residues. Per germline, CDR1 LGHNA and CDR2 YSLEER. V was cut by 0 bases and J by 7 bases, with 15 bases left in between. CDR3 in amino acids: CASSQDRAGTGGELFF. The CDR3 region has the DNA TGCGCCAGCAGCCAAGATCGGGCAGGGACCGGCGGGGAGCTGTTTTTT.

V is TRBV6-6 and J is TRBJ2-5; weak D call: TRBD1 (5 bases). Germline V lookup: CDR1 MNHNY, CDR2 SVGAGI (reference sequence). Trimming stripped 5 bases from V and 2 bases from J, with 24 bases between. This CDR3 spans 18 amino acids. CDR3 protein: CASSPTRRQGLMQETQYF. DNA of the CDR3: TGTGCCAGCAGTCCCACCCGTCGGCAGGGCCTGATGCAAGAGACCCAGTACTTC.

The DNA for the CDR3 is TGTGCCAGCAGCTCTCCGGGACAGGGGGTCTCACCCCTCCACTTT. Amino acid sequence: CASSSPGQGVSPLHF. The V and J genes are TRBV5-4 and TRBJ1-6; the match to TRBD1 covers 11 bases. With 3 bases clipped from V and 10 bases from J, the junction kept 6 bases outside the gene matches. Looked up from germline, CDR1 is SGHNT and CDR2 is YYREEE (reference sequence). The CDR3 is 15 amino acids.

The genes are TRBV19 and TRBJ1-1; no reliable D call. Trimming took 5 bases from V and 4 from J, leaving 11 bases between them. Germline CDR1 reads LNHDA; CDR2 reads SQIVND (reference sequence). CDR3 size: 13 residues. In nucleotides, the CDR3 is TGTGCCAGTAGTCCTCAGGCCGCCACTGAAGCTTTCTTT. Residues: CASSPQAATEAFF.

This clone has a handful of counts. V is TRBV5-1 and J is TRBJ1-2; the D is unclear. CDR1 is SGHRS, CDR2 YFSETQ, per germline. The CDR3 has 14 residues. With 0 bases removed from V and 6 bases from J, the gap between germline ends came to 12 bases. This CDR3 is CASSLERLADGYTF. The CDR3 bases are TGCGCCAGCAGCTTGGAAAGGCTAGCCGATGGCTACACCTTC.

This chain joins TRBV7-2 and TRBJ1-3; 7 bases fit TRBD1. Germline V CDR1 and CDR2: SGHTA, FQGNSA. The junction had 4 bases not matched to a gene; V was cut back by 6 bases and J by 2 bases. The CDR3 extends over 14 amino acids. CDR3 region: CASRSTGPGNTIYF. The CDR3, as DNA: TGTGCCAGCAGGTCGACAGGGCCTGGAAACACCATATATTTT.

The CDR3 region is CASSKPTGTGNTGELFF. CDR3 DNA: TGTGCCAGTAGTAAACCTACCGGGACAGGGAACACCGGGGAGCTGTTTTTT. The chain employs TRBV19 and TRBJ2-2, with 8 bases fitting TRBD1. The CDR3 contains 17 residues. Germline-derived CDR1 and CDR2 are LNHDA and SQIVND (reference sequence). V lost 4 bases to trimming and J lost 1 base; unmatched junction nucleotides: 8.

V is TRBV11-2 and J is TRBJ2-5; 16 bases match TRBD2. Germline V lookup: CDR1 SGHAT, CDR2 FQNNGV. The CDR3 covers 17 residues. Germline trimming cut 5 bases from V and 4 bases from J; bases unmatched to any gene: 7. The CDR3 spells CASSPGTSGGVSETQYF. In DNA form, the CDR3 reads TGTGCCAGCAGCCCCGGGACTAGCGGGGGGGTTTCAGAGACCCAGTACTTC.

The chain uses TRBV10-3 and TRBJ1-1, with D tentatively TRBD1 (6 bases). CDR1 and CDR2 from the germline V gene are ENHRY and SYGVKD. Trimming took off 2 bases at V and 3 bases at J, with 13 bases between the two ends. The CDR3 is 15 residues long. CDR3 DNA sequence: TGTGCCATCAGTGAGCCCCGAGGGGGTGACACTGAAGCTTTCTTT. It codes for CAISEPRGGDTEAFF.

The chain uses TRBV14 and TRBJ2-2, with D unresolved. The CDR3 has 14 amino acids. Germline-derived CDR1 and CDR2 are SGHDN and FVKESK. V was trimmed by 5 bases and J by 6 bases, leaving 13 bases between them. CDR3 region: CASSYKMRPGELFF. The CDR3 nucleotides read TGTGCCAGCAGCTACAAGATGAGACCCGGGGAGCTGTTTTTT.

The rearrangement links TRBV6-2 or TRBV6-3 to TRBJ2-5; no clear D gene. The germline V and J ends were trimmed by 4 bases and 5 bases, with 8 bases remaining between them. This CDR3 spans 12 amino acids. The germline V gene encodes CDR1 MNHEY and CDR2 SVGEGT. CDR3 nucleotides: TGTGCCAGCAGTTCCGCCGGCGAGACCCAGTACTTC. It translates to CASSSAGETQYF.

The J gene is TRBJ2-7, the V gene TRBV4-2, with 10 bases fitting TRBD1. CDR3 length equals 17 residues. V trimming: 1 base; J trimming: 1 base; junction bases outside the gene matches: 7. Germline V CDR1 and CDR2: LGHNA, YNFKEQ. CDR3 sequence (DNA): TGTGCCAGCAGCCAAGCAGCCGGGACAGGGGCTTCCTACGAGCAGTACTTC. It specifies CASSQAAGTGASYEQYF.

The V call is TRBV3-1 (or the pseudogene TRBV3-2), the J call TRBJ2-5, with unresolved D. The CDR3 extends over 13 amino acids. Germline CDR1 reads LGHDT; CDR2 reads YNNKEL (reference sequence). The V and J ends lost 1 base and 4 bases respectively, with 7 bases between them. CDR3 in amino acids: CASSQGWSETQYF. CDR3 coding DNA: TGTGCCAGCAGCCAAGGTTGGTCAGAGACCCAGTACTTC.

This sequence joins TRBV7-2 and TRBJ2-3; 7 bases match TRBD1. Germline trimming cut 3 bases from V and 4 bases from J; bases unmatched to any gene: 7. The CDR3 has 15 residues. CDR1 and CDR2 (germline): SGHTA, FQGNSA. CDR3 residues: CASSFQGDLADTQYF. In DNA, the CDR3 is TGTGCCAGCAGCTTTCAGGGGGATTTGGCAGATACGCAGTATTTT.

V gene TRBV6-5 combines with J gene TRBJ1-1, with a tentative D call TRBD1 (5 bases). V was cut by 7 bases and J by 3 bases, with 12 bases left in between. CDR1 and CDR2 (germline): MNHEY, SVGAGI. This CDR3 has 13 residues. The CDR3 nucleotides read TGTGCCAGCACCAGACAGACCTACACTGAAGCTTTCTTT. As protein: CASTRQTYTEAFF.

This clone came up once. The rearrangement links TRBV9 to TRBJ2-5, with TRBD1 identical over 10 bases. V was clipped by 0 bases and J by 4 bases; unmatched bases: 3. CDR1 is SGDLS and CDR2 is YYNGEE in the germline V gene. CDR3 length: 15 amino acids. For the CDR3, the DNA is TGTGCCAGCAGCGTAGGGGACAGGGGACCAGAGACCCAGTACTTC. This sequence encodes CASSVGDRGPETQYF.